One sample yielded the 14 T cell receptor beta chains listed below, sequenced in a study of cytomegalovirus exposure and HLA in healthy donors. PCR employed 60 Vbeta and 13 Jbeta primers. The repertoire was sequenced with immunoSEQ multiplex PCR; TCRdb's copy has only in-frame clones and lacks some. The sample has about 160,000 clones; approximately 80% are singletons. Material: PBMCs. These receptors were collected from a male donor in good health and CMV-seropositive.

This chain uses TRBV19 with TRBJ1-2; the D is unclear. CDR1 is LNHDA, CDR2 SQIVND, per germline (reference sequence). V dropped 3 bases and J dropped 4 bases, with 15 bases sitting between them. This CDR3 contains 15 residues. The CDR3 DNA reads TGTGCCAGTAGTATCCCGGGGTTGGTTGGCTATGGCTACACCTTC. It yields the protein CASSIPGLVGYGYTF.

In this sample, this clone turned up a few times. The V gene is TRBV7-2, the J gene TRBJ1-4; D might be TRBD1 (6 bases). The CDR3 is 16 residues long. Germline assignment: CDR1 SGHTA and CDR2 FQGNSA. V was shortened by 5 bases and J by 8 bases, with 21 bases between the two germline ends. Here the CDR3 reads CASSLLAGALGEKLFF. DNA for the CDR3: TGTGCCAGCAGCCTATTAGCGGGGGCCCTTGGCGAAAAACTGTTTTTT. Together with reference TRBV7-2 and TRBJ1-4, the CDR3 gives the full variable domain: GAGVSQSPSNKVTEKGKDVELRCDPISGHTALYWYRQSLGQGLEFLIYFQGNSAPDKSGLPSDRFSAERTGGSVSTLTIQRTQQEDSAVYLCASSLLAGALGEKLFFGSGTQLSVL.

The chain employs TRBV9 and TRBJ2-6; 7 positions agree with TRBD1. Trimming at V came to 4 bases and at J to 0 bases, leaving 10 bases not matched to a gene. The length of the CDR3 is 18 residues. CDR1 is SGDLS, CDR2 YYNGEE, per germline. The CDR3 DNA follows: TGTGCCAGCAGCCCTACCGGGACAGCGCGCTCTGGGGCCAACGTCCTGACTTTC. It is translated as CASSPTGTARSGANVLTF.

The chain joins TRBV10-2 to TRBJ2-2; D possibly corresponds to TRBD2 (6 bases). This CDR3 contains 18 residues. From germline, CDR1 is WSHSY and CDR2 SAAADI. Trimming left V 2 bases short and J 3 bases short, with 19 bases between. DNA for the CDR3: TGCGCCAGCAGTGAGATGGGGGGTGGGACTCGCGACACCGGGGAGCTGTTTTTT. Its protein product is CASSEMGGGTRDTGELFF.

The CDR3 DNA follows: TGTGCCAGCAGGACCACACCCGACAGGGGAGATATGGGAAACACCATATATTTT. Its translation is CASRTTPDRGDMGNTIYF. The J gene is TRBJ1-3, the V gene TRBV5-6; 8 bases are a match to TRBD1. From germline, CDR1 is SGHDT and CDR2 YYEEEE. This CDR3 is 18 amino acids long. The junction had 17 bases not matched to a gene; V was cut back by 5 bases and J by 4 bases.

This CDR3 is CAISEGGKGNTEAFF. The CDR3 DNA reads TGTGCCATCAGTGAGGGAGGGAAGGGGAACACTGAAGCTTTCTTT. The chain employs TRBV10-3 and TRBJ1-1; D not certain. V dropped 2 bases and J dropped 1 base, with 11 bases sitting between them. From germline, CDR1 is ENHRY and CDR2 SYGVKD. The CDR3 contains 15 residues.

This chain links TRBV6-5 with TRBJ1-2, with 9 bases that match TRBD1. CDR1 is MNHEY and CDR2 is SVGAGI in the germline V gene. V lost 4 bases and J lost 4; bases outside the gene matches: 7. The CDR3 sequence is 15 residues long. CDR3 residues: CASSSRQGGGYGYTF. In DNA form, the CDR3 reads TGTGCCAGCAGTTCCCGACAGGGGGGAGGCTATGGCTACACCTTC.

The chain combines TRBV5-5 with TRBJ1-5, with D tentatively TRBD1 (5 bases). The CDR3 contains 14 residues. V was shortened by 0 bases and J by 3 bases, with 7 bases between the two germline ends. CDR1 SGHKS and CDR2 YYEKEE come from the germline V gene (reference sequence). The CDR3 loop is CASSLGGDNQPQHF. DNA for the CDR3: TGTGCCAGCAGCTTGGGGGGGGACAATCAGCCCCAGCATTTT.

The rearrangement uses TRBV5-1 and TRBJ2-3; 9 bases are shared with TRBD1. This CDR3 is built from 15 residues. V trimming: 0 bases; J trimming: 2 bases; junction bases outside the gene matches: 1. Germline-derived CDR1 and CDR2 are SGHRS and YFSETQ. In DNA, the CDR3 is TGCGCCAGCAGCTTGGAACAGGGGGCCACAGATACGCAGTATTTT. Protein sequence: CASSLEQGATDTQYF.

The V call is TRBV18, the J call TRBJ2-1; 13 bases align to TRBD2. From germline, CDR1 is KGHSH and CDR2 LQKENI. Unmatched junction bases numbered 3, after V lost 4 bases and J lost 0 bases. This CDR3 has 17 residues. The CDR3 nucleotides are TGTGCCAGCTCACAGACTAGCGGGGGGAGCTCCTACAATGAGCAGTTCTTC. Encoded protein: CASSQTSGGSSYNEQFF. Drawing the rest from reference TRBV18 and TRBJ2-1, the complete variable domain is NAGVMQNPRHLVRRRGQEARLRCSPMKGHSHVYWYRQLPEEGLKFMVYLQKENIIDESGMPKERFSAEFPKEGPSILRIQQVVRGDSAAYFCASSQTSGGSSYNEQFFGPGTRLTVL.

This chain connects TRBV29-1 to TRBJ2-1, with unresolved D. V gave up 7 bases and J gave up 4 bases, with 17 bases separating them. Looked up from germline, CDR1 is SQVTM and CDR2 is ANQGSEA. CDR3 length equals 14 residues. CDR3 sequence (DNA): TGCAGCGGTCAGGTCCATCCACAATACAATGAGCAGTTCTTC. It codes for CSGQVHPQYNEQFF.

This clone was found a few times. The J gene is TRBJ1-1, the V gene TRBV19; D perhaps matches TRBD1 (6 bases). Germline V gene data show CDR1 as LNHDA and CDR2 as SQIVND (reference sequence). Trimming stripped 4 bases from V and 0 bases from J, with 12 bases between. The CDR3 totals 15 residues. The CDR3 protein is CASSTLDSMNTEAFF. DNA for the CDR3: TGTGCCAGTAGTACCCTGGACAGCATGAACACTGAAGCTTTCTTT.

V gene TRBV6-5 combines with J gene TRBJ1-1; 11 nucleotides align to TRBD1. CDR3 length: 12 residues. After removal of 6 bases from V and 11 bases from J, the junction contained 5 bases not matched to a gene. Germline loops: CDR1 MNHEY, CDR2 SVGAGI. CDR3 loop: CASSRRDRGAFF. The CDR3, as DNA: TGTGCCAGCAGCCGCCGGGACAGGGGGGCTTTCTTT.

The gene calls are TRBV19 and TRBJ1-1; maybe TRBD1 (5 bases). The germline CDR1 and CDR2 sequences are LNHDA and SQIVND (reference sequence). The V and J ends lost 6 bases and 4 bases respectively, with 12 bases between them. The CDR3 has 13 amino acids. CDR3 loop: CASSDRGGTEAFF. The DNA of the CDR3 is TGTGCCAGTAGCGATCGGGGGGGCACTGAAGCTTTCTTT.